The 9 T cell receptor beta chains reported below all come from one sample, sequenced in a study of regulatory T cells in long-lasting Graves disease. Arm-PCR of CDR3 regions with iRepertoire HTBI primers generated TCR beta libraries. TCRdb re-derived calls from the multiplex PCR reads in MiXCR, one entry per CDR3 protein. The sample contains around 420,000 distinct CDR3 sequences, about a sixth of which appear only once. The time point is: newly diagnosed GD, antithyroid drugs for less than 3 months. Preparation of the TCR library used RNA extracted from PBMCs. Here the sequenced sample was peripheral blood mononuclear cells (PBMCs), taken at new diagnosis, from a patient treated with antithyroid drugs. These receptors came from a female donor with Graves disease.

The chain joins TRBV27 to TRBJ2-7; the D is unclear. From germline, CDR1 is MNHEY and CDR2 SMNVEV (reference sequence). Trimming pared 6 bases from V and 2 bases from J, leaving 8 bases between. The CDR3 length is 12 residues. The CDR3 coding sequence is TGTGCCAGCAGGGACGGCACCTACGAGCAGTACTTC. It translates to CASRDGTYEQYF.

This clonotype was found a few times. This chain joins TRBV7-9 and TRBJ1-1; D might be TRBD1 (6 bases). The germline V gene encodes CDR1 SEHNR and CDR2 FQNEAQ (reference sequence). This CDR3 has 14 amino acids. V was pared by 5 bases and J by 5 bases, with 15 bases between. The CDR3 sequence is CASSGGRGRTEAFF. CDR3 sequence (DNA): TGTGCCAGCAGCGGGGGCAGGGGAAGGACTGAAGCTTTCTTT.

Ten or more counts support this clonotype. The chain links TRBV6-1 to TRBJ2-7, with D perhaps TRBD1 (6 bases). The germline V and J ends were trimmed by 5 bases and 2 bases, with 16 bases remaining between them. Germline V gene lookup returns CDR1 MNHNS and CDR2 SASEGT. This CDR3 comprises 15 residues. As DNA, the CDR3 is TGTGCCAGCAGTCTAGGGGAAGGGGGACCCTACGAGCAGTACTTC. As protein: CASSLGEGGPYEQYF.

The rearrangement joins TRBV5-1 to TRBJ2-3, with a possible D match to TRBD1 (6 bases). The CDR3 covers 14 residues. V was clipped by 4 bases and J by 0 bases, with 9 bases between them. CDR1 is SGHRS, CDR2 YFSETQ, per germline. The CDR3 loop is CASSEGHSTDTQYF. The CDR3, as DNA: TGCGCCAGCAGCGAGGGACATAGCACAGATACGCAGTATTTT.

This clonotype was recorded at least ten times. The rearrangement joins TRBV5-5 to TRBJ1-2, with TRBD1 identical over 12 bases. The germline gives CDR1 SGHKS, CDR2 YYEKEE (reference sequence). The CDR3 is 15 amino acids. V lost 4 bases, J lost 8 bases, and 9 bases stayed unmatched. Written as DNA, the CDR3 is TGTGCCAGCAGCATACAGGGACAGGGGGCGAGAGGCTACACCTTC. This gives the protein CASSIQGQGARGYTF. The full variable domain, rest sourced from reference TRBV5-5 and TRBJ1-2, is DAGVTQSPTHLIKTRGQQVTLRCSPISGHKSVSWYQQVLGQGPQFIFQYYEKEERGRGNFPDRFSARQFPNYSSELNVNALLLGDSALYLCASSIQGQGARGYTFGSGTRLTVV.

This chain uses TRBV6-1 with TRBJ1-2, with 7 bases identical to TRBD1. V lost 7 bases, J lost 2 bases, and 4 bases stayed unmatched. Germline CDR1 MNHNS, CDR2 SASEGT. This CDR3 region has 13 residues. The CDR3 protein is CASTTGDNYGYTF. The CDR3 coding sequence is TGTGCCAGCACCACAGGGGACAACTATGGCTACACCTTC.

This clonotype was found many times. The V call is TRBV7-9, the J call TRBJ2-7; D unresolved. The V end was cut by 4 bases, the J end by 2 bases, with 12 bases between. Germline V gene data show CDR1 as SEHNR and CDR2 as FQNEAQ (reference sequence). The CDR3 is 14 amino acids. The CDR3 region is CASSYGLPTYEQYF. CDR3 bases: TGTGCCAGCAGCTACGGGTTGCCGACCTACGAGCAGTACTTC.

This clonotype was seen repeatedly, ten times or more. This chain connects TRBV19 to TRBJ1-1; D possibly corresponds to TRBD1 (5 bases). The CDR3 runs 15 residues. CDR1 is LNHDA and CDR2 is SQIVND in the germline V gene (reference sequence). V was shortened by 3 bases and J by 6 bases, with 17 bases between the two germline ends. The CDR3 DNA sequence: TGTGCCAGTAGTATCTCGTCCAGGGTGTATTCTGAAGCTTTCTTT. Translated: CASSISSRVYSEAFF.

This rearrangement joins TRBV11-2 to TRBJ2-3; TRBD2 matches 7 bases. The CDR3 has 16 residues. Germline CDR1 reads SGHAT; CDR2 reads FQNNGV. V dropped 3 bases and J dropped 0; count of bases not matched to a gene: 6. CDR3 region: CASSFTGTMSTDTQYF. CDR3 nucleotides: TGTGCCAGCAGCTTTACCGGGACTATGAGCACAGATACGCAGTATTTT.